This TCR beta chain was observed in a study of T cell responses to AZD1222 COVID-19 vaccine. The wider study: Pooled in the analysis were second doses at about 4 or about 12 weeks.

Trimming cost V 8 bases and J 3 bases; bases outside gene matches: 1. The CDR3 runs 13 residues. Per the germline V gene, CDR1 is SNHLY and CDR2 is FYNNEI. Study outcomes and limitations: Recipients of two AZD1222 doses showed rising Spike-specific TCR breadth and depth. In a largely white British group with more females than males, clonal diversity was possibly underestimated. Spike was spanned by vaccine-associated CD4 TCRs, which were dominant at 160-218 and 743-854.

Concerning this clone: Its antigen is not known.

Some clones are missing from TCRdb's copy, which holds only in-frame ones; the method was immunoSEQ multiplex PCR. The sample holds about 140,000 clones, roughly 90% seen once. This sequence joins TRBV2 and TRBJ2-1; 10 bases match TRBD2. Sequencing used peripheral blood, obtained on day 0 of AZD1222 vaccination. This TCR came from an adult in good health. CDR3 nucleotides: TGTGCCAGCGGACTAGCGGTCTACAATGAGCAGTTCTTC. Translation gives CASGLAVYNEQFF.